Following are 9 T cell receptor beta chains from one sample sequenced in a study of regulatory T cells in long-lasting Graves disease. Time point in this sample: persistent/refractory GD, antithyroid drugs over 5 years with positive TRAb. Construction of the TCR library relied on RNA isolated from PBMCs. Relying on iRepertoire HTBI primers and Arm-PCR of CDR3 regions, the team built TCR beta libraries. MiXCR was run by TCRdb on the multiplex PCR reads, yielding one entry per CDR3 protein. The table shows about 430,000 distinct CDR3 sequences, with over 20% occurring only once. The sample consisted of peripheral blood mononuclear cells (PBMCs), taken when the disease was refractory, from a patient treated with antithyroid drugs. All receptors derive from a female donor with Graves disease.

There are a few counts of this clonotype. This rearrangement joins TRBV6-4 to TRBJ2-3; no reliable D call. Per the germline V gene, CDR1 is MRHNA and CDR2 is SNTAGT. V was cut by 3 bases and J by 5 bases, with 12 bases left in between. The CDR3 totals 14 residues. The CDR3 here is CASSEDGDGDTQYF. The CDR3 bases are TGTGCCAGCAGTGAGGATGGAGATGGAGATACGCAGTATTTT.

This clonotype was counted a few times. This chain joins TRBV9 and TRBJ1-5; 7 bases map to TRBD1. The J segment lost 4 bases and the V segment lost 2 bases, leaving 6 bases of the junction unmatched. From germline, CDR1 is SGDLS and CDR2 YYNGEE. The CDR3 runs 15 residues. CDR3 loop: CASSVTGTANQPQHF. CDR3 DNA: TGTGCCAGCAGCGTTACCGGGACAGCAAATCAGCCCCAGCATTTT.

In this sample, this clonotype turned up many times. The genes are TRBV7-6 and TRBJ1-4; D call uncertain. From germline, CDR1 is SGHVS and CDR2 FNYEAQ. The CDR3 spans 15 residues. The V end lost 6 bases, the J end lost 4 bases, and 15 bases lay between the germline ends. In nucleotides, the CDR3 is TGTGCCAGCAGTCGGGCGTCGGACCGTAATGAAAAACTGTTTTTT. Its translation: CASSRASDRNEKLFF. Full variable domain (outside the CDR3, taken from reference TRBV7-6 and TRBJ1-4): GAGVSQSPRYKVTKRGQDVALRCDPISGHVSLYWYRQALGQGPEFLTYFNYEAQQDKSGLPNDRFSAERPEGSISTLTIQRTEQRDSAMYRCASSRASDRNEKLFFGSGTQLSVL.

This clonotype was seen more than once but under ten times. The rearrangement links TRBV12-3 or TRBV12-4 to TRBJ1-3, with D unclear. The CDR3 runs 12 residues. V was cut by 3 bases and J by 11 bases, with 11 bases left in between. The CDR3 DNA sequence: TGTGCCAGCAGTTTCGGCCCTGTGGCCATATATTTT. Translation gives CASSFGPVAIYF.

This clonotype showed up many times. The CDR3 region has the DNA TGCAGCGTTGATTCCGGGAGTGGTGAGACCCAGTACTTC. This codes for CSVDSGSGETQYF. The chain combines TRBV29-1 with TRBJ2-5, with D perhaps TRBD2 (6 bases). CDR1 is SQVTM and CDR2 is ANQGSEA in the germline V gene. CDR3 length: 13 amino acids. With 3 bases removed from V and 5 bases from J, the gap between germline ends came to 13 bases.

The chain joins TRBV20-1 to TRBJ2-5; 9 positions match TRBD1. CDR1 and CDR2 from the germline V gene are DFQATT and SNEGSKA (reference sequence). The V gene end was trimmed by 6 bases and the J gene end by 7 bases; junction bases not matched to a gene: 9. The CDR3 loop spans 13 amino acids. The CDR3 sequence: CSAPTGGLATQYF. The CDR3, as DNA: TGCAGTGCCCCGACAGGGGGATTGGCGACCCAGTACTTC.

In its sample, this clonotype was seen a few times. V usage is TRBV20-1 and J usage is TRBJ1-6; 7 nucleotides match TRBD1. CDR3 length: 16 amino acids. After removal of 0 bases from V and 7 bases from J, the junction contained 9 bases not matched to a gene. Germline CDR1 and CDR2: DFQATT and SNEGSKA (reference sequence). The DNA of the CDR3 is TGCAGTGCTAGAGATTTAGAGGGGGCCCAGAATTCACCCCTCCACTTT. This sequence encodes CSARDLEGAQNSPLHF.

This clonotype was picked up a small number of times. The chain has TRBV20-1 and TRBJ2-4; D is undetermined. Trimming cost V 5 bases and J 8 bases, with 19 bases left between them. Germline-derived CDR1 and CDR2 are DFQATT and SNEGSKA (reference sequence). This CDR3 contains 14 residues. The CDR3 sequence is CSAAFLAAGDIQYF. CDR3 sequence (DNA): TGCAGTGCTGCCTTTTTGGCCGCCGGTGACATTCAGTACTTC.

J is TRBJ2-7 and V is TRBV15; 11 nucleotides agree with TRBD1. V lost 3 bases and J lost 5; bases outside the gene matches: 6. Germline CDR1 LNHNV, CDR2 YYDKDF (reference sequence). This CDR3 region has 15 residues. DNA for the CDR3: TGTGCCACCAGCAGGGGGACAGGGGGTCGCGACGAGCAGTACTTC. Its translation: CATSRGTGGRDEQYF.